The 8 T cell receptor beta chains listed next were all sequenced from one sample in a study of blood T cell repertoires in COVID-19. The table came from immunoSEQ multiplex PCR; TCRdb's copy has only in-frame clones and leaves some out. The sample includes more than 200,000 clones, over 80% of them seen just once. The sequencing input was peripheral blood. The receptors here all came from a middle-aged man with acute or convalescent COVID-19.

The J gene is TRBJ1-1, the V gene TRBV18; 7 bases fit TRBD1. CDR1 and CDR2 (germline): KGHSH, LQKENI. V trimming: 7 bases; J trimming: 1 base; junction bases outside the gene matches: 3. The length of the CDR3 is 13 residues. CDR3 sequence (DNA): TGTGCCAGCTTGGGGGACAGGAACACTGAAGCTTTCTTT. Its protein product is CASLGDRNTEAFF.

The V gene is TRBV25-1, the J gene TRBJ2-3, with 9 bases identical to TRBD1. The CDR3 has 16 residues. Germline trimming cut 4 bases from V and 2 bases from J; bases unmatched to any gene: 7. The germline CDR1 and CDR2 sequences are MGHDK and SYGVNS. Here the CDR3 reads CASSGWTGVSTDTQYF. The CDR3 DNA reads as TGTGCCAGCAGTGGGTGGACAGGGGTTTCCACAGATACGCAGTATTTT.

The gene calls are TRBV24-1 and TRBJ2-2, with D unresolved. Trimming removed 6 bases at V and 0 bases at J, with 7 bases between. There are 14 residues in the CDR3. CDR1 and CDR2 from the germline V gene are KGHDR and SFDVKD. CDR3 in DNA: TGTGCCACCAGTTCCCTTTCGAACACCGGGGAGCTGTTTTTT. It codes for CATSSLSNTGELFF.

The chain combines TRBV4-3 with TRBJ1-2, with 9 bases identical to TRBD1. The CDR3 spans 15 residues. Germline loops: CDR1 LGHNA, CDR2 YSLEER. With V trimmed by 4 bases and J by 8 bases, 11 bases remained unmatched. CDR3 loop: CASSRFHRGQEGYTF. The CDR3 bases are TGCGCCAGCAGCCGCTTCCACAGGGGGCAAGAAGGCTACACCTTC.

The chain employs TRBV19 and TRBJ2-2, with a tentative D call TRBD2 (5 bases). Germline CDR1 is LNHDA and CDR2 is SQIVND (reference sequence). CDR3 length: 13 residues. V was shortened by 10 bases and J by 2 bases, with 11 bases between the two germline ends. CDR3 amino acids: CATRTHNTGELFF. CDR3 sequence (DNA): TGTGCCACTCGGACTCATAACACCGGGGAGCTGTTTTTT.

The chain links TRBV4-2 to TRBJ1-4, with D maybe TRBD1 (5 bases). Germline loops: CDR1 LGHNA, CDR2 YNFKEQ. Trimming took 5 bases from V and 4 from J, leaving 14 bases between them. The CDR3 extends over 15 amino acids. This chain's CDR3 is CASSGDIGGNEKLFF. For the CDR3, the DNA is TGTGCCAGCAGCGGAGACATCGGGGGTAATGAAAAACTGTTTTTT.

This chain joins TRBV5-6 and TRBJ2-7, with TRBD2 as a possible D gene (5 bases). V gave up 0 bases and J gave up 2 bases, with 12 bases separating them. The germline gives CDR1 SGHDT, CDR2 YYEEEE. There are 15 residues in the CDR3. The CDR3 region has the DNA TGTGCCAGCAGCTTGGCCAGGAGGCCCACCTACGAGCAGTACTTC. It specifies CASSLARRPTYEQYF.

The CDR3 loop is CASSPRLAGGEQFF. The CDR3 coding sequence is TGTGCCAGCAGCCCCAGACTAGCGGGAGGTGAGCAGTTCTTC. The chain employs TRBV14 and TRBJ2-1; 13 bases fit TRBD2. V gave up 4 bases and J gave up 9 bases; unmatched junction bases: 3. The CDR3 consists of 14 residues. CDR1 and CDR2 (germline): SGHDN, FVKESK. The variable domain in full, completed from reference TRBV14 and TRBJ2-1, reads EAGVTQFPSHSVIEKGQTVTLRCDPISGHDNLYWYRRVMGKEIKFLLHFVKESKQDESGMPNNRFLAERTGGTYSTLKVQPAELEDSGVYFCASSPRLAGGEQFFGPGTRLTVL.